The entry below describes one T cell receptor beta chain. Its matching antigen is unknown. Germline values: CDR1 SEHNR, CDR2 FQNEAQ (reference sequence). This CDR3 comprises 14 residues. The V gene lost 1 base and the J gene lost 1 base, with 7 bases spanning the gap. This sample was taken from a study of OX40 agonist ivuxolimab in advanced cancers. As for the study in general: Averaging roughly 60 years in age, with a range of roughly 20 to 90, the cohort was 82.7% male. Overall study findings and caveats: Average numbers of expanded clones were greater in CD8+ T cells than in CD4+.

Assay used: immunoSEQ multiplex PCR; TCRdb lists only in-frame clones, some missing. This table has 65,000 to 70,000 clones, about 85% appearing once. The TCR sequence derives from an adult with an advanced solid tumor such as melanoma, head and neck, liver or kidney cancer. The specimen comprised CD4+ or CD8+ T cells sorted from blood, sampled in a trial of the OX40 agonist ivuxolimab. This chain uses TRBV7-9 with TRBJ2-5, with TRBD2 as a possible D gene (6 bases). CDR3 in DNA: TGTGCCAGCAGCTTAGTAGCGGTCCAAGAGACCCAGTACTTC. Translation gives CASSLVAVQETQYF.